This TCR beta chain was recorded in a study of cytomegalovirus exposure and HLA in healthy donors. A word on this clone: Its antigen is unknown.

The CDR3 loop spans 14 amino acids. Germline-derived CDR1 and CDR2 are MGHDK and SYGVNS. V gave up 4 bases and J gave up 7 bases; unmatched junction bases: 9. Study results and limitations: Cytomegalovirus association was listed for 150 or so TCR beta chains. CMV antigen specificity was confirmed in vitro for three CMV-associated chains. In a later analysis, HLA-associated TCR beta chains were more clonally expanded than equally common others. Most CMV-associated TCR beta chains were later found to appear HLA-restricted.

Primers included in the PCR were 60 Vbeta and 13 Jbeta primers. Using immunoSEQ multiplex PCR, the repertoire was profiled, and TCRdb retains in-frame clones only, with some absent. This sample's table has about 140,000 clones. The chain uses TRBV25-1 and TRBJ1-2; 7 bases are a match to TRBD1. The clonotype was recovered from a male donor in good health and CMV-seronegative. The sample comprised PBMCs. Written as DNA, the CDR3 is TGTGCCAGCAGTGCAGAAATCACAGGGGCTGGCTACACCTTC. This translates into CASSAEITGAGYTF.